This is a list of T cell receptor beta chains from one sample in a study of early T cells in non-severe SARS-CoV-2 infection. A single record per CDR3 protein comes from TCRdb applying MiXCR to the 5' RACE reads. This sample has tens of thousands of distinct CDR3 sequences, with about 4.3% found just once. The material sequenced was whole blood, taken at baseline. The receptors were gathered from an adult who was a healthcare worker with PCR-confirmed SARS-CoV-2 infection or an uninfected control (not recorded which). Each CDR3 is given with its conserved first and last residue. D genes are given only for firm matches. Not every row has a clone size; where given, it reads once, few, many or a size class.

d_call j_call clone_size v_call cdr3_nt cdr3_aa
TRBD2 TRBJ2-1 many TRBV6-7 TGTGCCAGCAGTTTCACTAGCGGAGCCCGAGGCGAGCAGTTCTTC CASSFTSGARGEQFF
TRBD1 TRBJ2-7 many TRBV14 TGTGCCAGCAGCCAACTCCGACAGGGGTACGAGCAGTACTTC CASSQLRQGYEQYF
TRBD2 TRBJ2-2 many TRBV28 TGTGCCAGCATTCGCCTAGGACTAGCGGGAGACACCGGGGAGCTGTTTTTT CASIRLGLAGDTGELFF
TRBD2 TRBJ2-1 many TRBV12-3/TRBV12-4 TGTGCCAGCAGTTTAGTCGAGGCTAGCGGGAGGGACAATGAGCAGTTCTTC CASSLVEASGRDNEQFF
TRBD2 TRBJ2-1 . TRBV7-6 TGTGCCAGCAGCTCCATTGCTAGCGGGGCCTACAATGAGCAGTTCTTC CASSSIASGAYNEQFF
. TRBJ2-5 many TRBV4-1 TGCGCCAGCAGCCAAGATCGCTCGGGGGAGACCCAGTACTTC CASSQDRSGETQYF
TRBD1 TRBJ2-2 many TRBV18 TGTGCCAGCTCCCCGTGGACAGGGAACACCGGGGAGCTGTTTTTT CASSPWTGNTGELFF
. TRBJ1-4 . TRBV3-1 TGTGCCAGCAGCGATACAGGGAGAGGAGAAAAACTGTTTTTT CASSDTGRGEKLFF
. TRBJ1-6 many TRBV18 TGTGCCAGCTCACCAATTGGGGTCGCCCAGCCGAAAAATTCACCCCTCCACTTT CASSPIGVAQPKNSPLHF
. TRBJ1-1 . TRBV10-3 TGTGCCATCAGTGAGTCAGATGGGGTGCCTTTCTTT CAISESDGVPFF
. TRBJ2-1 many TRBV27 TGTGCCAGCAGTTTATCAGGGGGCAATGAGCAGTTCTTC CASSLSGGNEQFF
TRBD2 TRBJ2-3 . TRBV7-9 TGTGCCAGCAGCGCCGAGCGGGGGGGCACAGATACGCAGTATTTT CASSAERGGTDTQYF
. TRBJ1-2 many TRBV7-3 TGTGCCAGCAGCTTGACTACAGAAGCTAACTATGGCTACACCTTC CASSLTTEANYGYTF
TRBD1 TRBJ1-1 many TRBV7-8 TGTGCCAGCAGCAAAAGGACAGGGGAAGCTTTCTTT CASSKRTGEAFF
TRBD2 TRBJ2-1 few TRBV10-3 TGTGCCATCAGTTGGGCAGCGGGAGGGCCGTCCTACAATGAGCAGTTCTTC CAISWAAGGPSYNEQFF
. TRBJ2-5 few TRBV7-6 TGTGCCAGCAGCTTTTTTAGTTCCCAGTACCTCCAAGAGACCCAGTACTTC CASSFFSSQYLQETQYF
. TRBJ2-1 few TRBV6-2/TRBV6-3 TGTGCCAGCCGTTATAGCCCCTCCTACAATGAGCAGTTCTTC CASRYSPSYNEQFF